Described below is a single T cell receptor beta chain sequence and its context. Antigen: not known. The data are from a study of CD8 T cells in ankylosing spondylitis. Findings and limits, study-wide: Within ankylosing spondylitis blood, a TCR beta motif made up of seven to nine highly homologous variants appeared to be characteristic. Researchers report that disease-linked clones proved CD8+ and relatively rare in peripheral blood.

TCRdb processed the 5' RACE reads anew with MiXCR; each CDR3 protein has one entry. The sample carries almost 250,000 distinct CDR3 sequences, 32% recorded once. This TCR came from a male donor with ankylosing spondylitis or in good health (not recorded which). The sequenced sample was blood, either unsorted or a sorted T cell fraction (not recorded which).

The CDR3 DNA reads TGTGCCAGCAGCCCTGGGGACTTCTACGAGCAGTACTTC. It codes for CASSPGDFYEQYF. This sequence joins TRBV9 and TRBJ2-7; D is perhaps TRBD2 (6 bases). CDR3 length: 13 amino acids. With 4 bases removed from V and 3 bases from J, the gap between germline ends came to 11 bases. Germline V gene sequence: CDR1 SGDLS, CDR2 YYNGEE.